This entry lists 5 T cell receptor beta chains sequenced from one sample in a study of CD4 T cells in relation to SARS-CoV-2 and coronaviruses. The unexposed donors gave CD4+ T cells in 2011-2018, prior to COVID-19. The cells were cultured for around ten days before CD4+ T cells were isolated. Their antigen targets remain unknown. Data came from immunoSEQ multiplex PCR; TCRdb stores just in-frame clones and leaves some out. The data show about 22,000 clones, roughly 80% seen once. Sequences were obtained from CD4+ T cells from PBMCs, cultured in vitro. These receptors were obtained from a human donor in good health.

The V gene is TRBV20-1, the J gene TRBJ2-7, with D unclear. V lost 5 bases, J lost 2 bases, and 7 bases lay in between. CDR3 length: 11 amino acids. CDR1 is DFQATT and CDR2 is SNEGSKA in the germline V gene (reference sequence). CDR3 residues: CSAPSAYEQYF. The DNA for the CDR3 is TGCAGTGCTCCCTCCGCCTACGAGCAGTACTTC.

V usage is TRBV18 and J usage is TRBJ1-5, with a weak D call TRBD1 (5 bases). V was pared by 0 bases and J by 0 bases, with 9 bases between. Germline assignment: CDR1 KGHSH and CDR2 LQKENI. The CDR3 has 16 amino acids. This CDR3 is CASSPPGRHSNQPQHF. DNA of the CDR3: TGTGCCAGCTCACCACCGGGACGGCATAGCAATCAGCCCCAGCATTTT.

The rearrangement uses TRBV15 and TRBJ2-1; TRBD2 is a possible D gene (5 bases). Germline V gene data show CDR1 as LNHNV and CDR2 as YYDKDF (reference sequence). The CDR3 spans 15 residues. V was trimmed by 2 bases and J by 4 bases, leaving 12 bases between them. This CDR3 reads CATSRFNGEYNEQFF. CDR3 DNA: TGTGCCACCAGCAGATTCAACGGGGAATACAATGAGCAGTTCTTC. Variable domain in full (rest from reference TRBV15 and TRBJ2-1): DAMVIQNPRYQVTQFGKPVTLSCSQTLNHNVMYWYQQKSSQAPKLLFHYYDKDFNNEADTPDNFQSRRPNTSFCFLDIRSPGLGDTAMYLCATSRFNGEYNEQFFGPGTRLTVL.

This clone was recorded a few times. V is TRBV5-4 and J is TRBJ2-2; D possibly corresponds to TRBD1 (5 bases). Germline assignment: CDR1 SGHNT and CDR2 YYREEE (reference sequence). The CDR3 has 15 amino acids. Trimming left V 1 base short and J 1 base short, with 8 bases between. The CDR3 bases are TGTGCCAGCAGCTTGCGGCAGGGGAACACCGGGGAGCTGTTTTTT. Amino acids: CASSLRQGNTGELFF.

The chain employs TRBV6-5 and TRBJ2-1, with D perhaps matching TRBD1 or TRBD2 (5 bases each). The CDR3 runs to 14 residues. V shed 7 bases and J shed 0 bases, with 10 bases lying between them. Germline assignment: CDR1 MNHEY and CDR2 SVGAGI. This chain's CDR3 is CASTPGPSYNEQFF. The CDR3, as DNA: TGTGCCAGCACTCCGGGACCCTCCTACAATGAGCAGTTCTTC.